The 26 T cell receptor beta chains below come from one sample, sequenced in a study of blood T cell repertoires in COVID-19. Profiled with immunoSEQ multiplex PCR; TCRdb holds only in-frame clones, not every one. The data contain roughly 70,000 clones, about 88% of them singletons. Sample: peripheral blood. These receptors all come from a man between 65 and 85 years old with acute or convalescent COVID-19.

This clone was counted a single time. The CDR3 DNA reads as TGTGCCAGCAGCCAAGACCCCTCCTCCTTCTTCTATAATTCACCCCTCCACTTT. Translated: CASSQDPSSFFYNSPLHF. V usage is TRBV4-2 and J usage is TRBJ1-6; D unclear. Trimming stripped 0 bases from V and 3 bases from J, with 15 bases between. The CDR3 totals 18 residues. CDR1 is LGHNA and CDR2 is YNFKEQ in the germline V gene.

This CDR3 is CASSYSALGGTEAFF. Written as DNA, the CDR3 is TGTGCCAGCAGTTACTCAGCATTAGGAGGCACTGAAGCTTTCTTT. The chain is built from TRBV6-5 and TRBJ1-1, with D hard to call. Trimming removed 0 bases from V and 4 bases from J, with 12 bases in between. CDR1 is MNHEY and CDR2 is SVGAGI in the germline V gene. CDR3 length: 15 residues.

V is TRBV7-3 and J is TRBJ2-6; possibly TRBD2 for D (5 bases). This CDR3 is 12 amino acids long. Trimming stripped 6 bases from V and 10 bases from J, with 10 bases between. Germline V gene data show CDR1 as SGHTA and CDR2 as FQGTGA. This chain's CDR3 is CASSAGGNVLTF. The DNA of the CDR3 is TGTGCCAGCAGTGCAGGAGGTAACGTCCTGACTTTC. The full variable domain, with the rest looked up from reference TRBV7-3 and TRBJ2-6, is GAGVSQTPSNKVTEKGKYVELRCDPISGHTALYWYRQSLGQGPEFLIYFQGTGAADDSGLPNDRFFAVRPEGSVSTLKIQRTERGDSAVYLCASSAGGNVLTFGAGSRLTVL.

J is TRBJ2-7 and V is TRBV28, with D maybe TRBD1 (6 bases). Looked up from germline, CDR1 is MDHEN and CDR2 is SYDVKM. This CDR3 has 14 amino acids. Trimming cost V 8 bases and J 4 bases, with 18 bases left between them. The CDR3 protein is CASFSRDTSYEQYF. Written as DNA, the CDR3 is TGTGCCAGCTTCTCCCGGGACACCTCTTACGAGCAGTACTTC.

The chain carries TRBV10-3 and TRBJ1-2, with D perhaps matching TRBD1 (5 bases). The CDR3 spans 13 residues. Germline values: CDR1 ENHRY, CDR2 SYGVKD. Trimming removed 0 bases at V and 5 bases at J, with 7 bases between. The CDR3 protein is CAISESTEYGYTF. The CDR3 nucleotides read TGTGCCATCAGTGAGTCGACAGAATATGGCTACACCTTC.

The chain couples TRBV19 to TRBJ1-5, with TRBD1 as a possible D gene (6 bases). The CDR3 extends over 14 amino acids. Germline-derived CDR1 and CDR2 are LNHDA and SQIVND (reference sequence). V was cut by 5 bases and J by 3 bases, with 11 bases left in between. The chain's CDR3 is CASSGRGNNQPQHF. The CDR3 DNA reads TGTGCCAGTAGTGGCAGGGGCAACAATCAGCCCCAGCATTTT.

This clone was detected only once. V gene TRBV18 combines with J gene TRBJ1-4; possibly TRBD1 for D (5 bases). V gave up 2 bases and J gave up 4 bases, with 14 bases separating them. The CDR3 totals 16 residues. Looked up from germline, CDR1 is KGHSH and CDR2 is LQKENI. The DNA for the CDR3 is TGTGCCAGCTCACCAAGTTTGGGGCGGAGTAATGAAAAACTGTTTTTT. This encodes CASSPSLGRSNEKLFF.

This chain joins TRBV24-1 and TRBJ2-5; TRBD1 matches at 9 bases. CDR1 is KGHDR and CDR2 is SFDVKD in the germline V gene. Unmatched junction bases numbered 3, after V lost 3 bases and J lost 5 bases. CDR3 length: 14 residues. The CDR3 spells CATSDGTGLETQYF. CDR3 nucleotide sequence: TGTGCCACCAGTGATGGGACAGGGCTGGAGACCCAGTACTTC.

V usage is TRBV19 and J usage is TRBJ1-1; D is perhaps TRBD1 (5 bases). The CDR3 loop spans 13 amino acids. Trimming took off 1 base at V and 4 bases at J, with 7 bases between the two ends. Per germline, CDR1 LNHDA and CDR2 SQIVND (reference sequence). In DNA, the CDR3 is TGTGCCAGTAGTATAGCAGGGTTCACTGAAGCTTTCTTT. It translates to CASSIAGFTEAFF.

This chain joins TRBV5-1 and TRBJ2-7; TRBD1 matches 10 bases. The junction had 4 bases not matched to a gene; V was cut back by 4 bases and J by 3 bases. The CDR3 is 14 amino acids. Germline CDR1 and CDR2: SGHRS and YFSETQ. In nucleotides, the CDR3 is TGCGCCAGCAGCCCCGGGACAGGGGTCTACGAGCAGTACTTC. Residues: CASSPGTGVYEQYF. Full variable domain (missing parts from reference TRBV5-1 and TRBJ2-7): KAGVTQTPRYLIKTRGQQVTLSCSPISGHRSVSWYQQTPGQGLQFLFEYFSETQRNKGNFPGRFSGRQFSNSRSEMNVSTLELGDSALYLCASSPGTGVYEQYFGPGTRLTVT.

The chain recombines TRBV19 with TRBJ1-1; 11 bases align to TRBD1. V gave up 6 bases and J gave up 6 bases; unmatched junction bases: 6. Germline V gives CDR1 LNHDA, CDR2 SQIVND (reference sequence). The CDR3 has 14 amino acids. The CDR3 is CASRFGQGASEAFF. The CDR3 DNA reads TGTGCCAGTAGATTTGGACAGGGGGCTTCTGAAGCTTTCTTT.

The V and J genes are TRBV27 and TRBJ1-5; 7 nucleotides match TRBD1. This CDR3 is 14 amino acids long. With V trimmed by 6 bases and J by 3 bases, 5 bases remained unmatched. CDR1 and CDR2 (germline): MNHEY, SMNVEV (reference sequence). CDR3 in DNA: TGTGCCAGCAGAGGGGACAGTCCCAATCAGCCCCAGCATTTT. Amino acid sequence: CASRGDSPNQPQHF.

The rearrangement links TRBV5-8 to TRBJ1-1; TRBD1 matches at 9 bases. The CDR3 loop spans 14 amino acids. Germline values: CDR1 SGHTS, CDR2 YDEGEE. V shed 3 bases and J 5 bases; nucleotides not matched to a gene: 5. CDR3 sequence: CASSWGTGSTEAFF. As DNA, the CDR3 is TGTGCCAGCAGCTGGGGGACAGGGAGTACTGAAGCTTTCTTT.

There are a few counts of this clone. The genes are TRBV10-3 and TRBJ2-7; TRBD2 is a possible D gene (7 bases). The V gene lost 6 bases and the J gene lost 2 bases, with 14 bases spanning the gap. The germline CDR1 and CDR2 sequences are ENHRY and SYGVKD. This CDR3 contains 14 residues. CDR3 region: CAISARGAPYEQYF. The CDR3 coding sequence is TGTGCCATCAGCGCTCGGGGGGCCCCCTACGAGCAGTACTTC.

This chain joins TRBV18 and TRBJ1-2, with 11 bases aligning to TRBD1. V was clipped by 3 bases and J by 4 bases; unmatched bases: 7. The CDR3 has 16 amino acids. Germline lookup yields CDR1 KGHSH and CDR2 LQKENI. The CDR3 bases are TGTGCCAGCTCACCTCCCGAGGGGACAGGGGGCTATGGCTACACCTTC. Residues: CASSPPEGTGGYGYTF. Complete variable domain (other parts from reference TRBV18 and TRBJ1-2): NAGVMQNPRHLVRRRGQEARLRCSPMKGHSHVYWYRQLPEEGLKFMVYLQKENIIDESGMPKERFSAEFPKEGPSILRIQQVVRGDSAAYFCASSPPEGTGGYGYTFGSGTRLTVV.

The J gene is TRBJ2-5, the V gene TRBV28; TRBD1 might be the D (6 bases). The CDR3 loop spans 15 amino acids. Germline V lookup: CDR1 MDHEN, CDR2 SYDVKM. V gave up 8 bases and J gave up 9 bases, with 25 bases separating them. The CDR3 sequence is CASGRPGHRLGAQYF. As DNA, the CDR3 is TGTGCCAGCGGGAGACCGGGACATCGACTGGGGGCCCAGTACTTC.

Written as DNA, the CDR3 is TGTGCCAGCAGTTCGGGGACTAGCGGGGCTATAGCCAAAAACATTCAGTACTTC. It specifies CASSSGTSGAIAKNIQYF. The J gene is TRBJ2-4, the V gene TRBV6-2 or TRBV6-3; 13 bases are a match to TRBD2. Germline-derived CDR1 and CDR2 are MNHEY and SVGEGT. After removal of 4 bases from V and 0 bases from J, the junction contained 6 bases not matched to a gene. The CDR3 is made up of 18 amino acids.

CDR3 amino acids: CASSIDNPPGSNSPLHF. CDR3 bases: TGTGCCAGTAGTATAGATAATCCGCCCGGGAGTAATTCACCCCTCCACTTT. The chain is built from TRBV19 and TRBJ1-6; no definite D call. The V gene's germline CDR1 is LNHDA and CDR2 SQIVND (reference sequence). V lost 0 bases, J lost 6 bases, and 15 bases lay in between. This CDR3 has 17 residues.

The chain couples TRBV19 to TRBJ1-6, with 9 bases aligning to TRBD1. Germline-derived CDR1 and CDR2 are LNHDA and SQIVND (reference sequence). The CDR3 contains 16 residues. V lost 5 bases and J lost 9; bases outside the gene matches: 11. The CDR3 DNA reads as TGTGCCAGTAGTCCAACAGGGGGCTCGGGTGGTTCACCCCTCCACTTT. Amino acid sequence: CASSPTGGSGGSPLHF.

The gene calls are TRBV30 and TRBJ2-7; possibly TRBD1 for D (6 bases). This CDR3 is built from 14 residues. The germline V gene encodes CDR1 GTSNPN and CDR2 SVGIG (reference sequence). The V gene lost 2 bases and the J gene lost 1 base, with 12 bases spanning the gap. CDR3 sequence: CAWSRGGPSYEQYF. DNA for the CDR3: TGTGCCTGGAGTCGAGGGGGTCCATCCTACGAGCAGTACTTC. Filled out from reference TRBV30 and TRBJ2-7, the complete variable domain reads SQTIHQWPATLVQPVGSPLSLECTVEGTSNPNLYWYRQAAGRGLQLLFYSVGIGQISSEVPQNLSASRPQDRQFILSSKKLLLSDSGFYLCAWSRGGPSYEQYFGPGTRLTVT.

The genes are TRBV6-5 and TRBJ1-6; no clear D. In germline, CDR1 is MNHEY, CDR2 SVGAGI. V was pared by 0 bases and J by 4 bases, with 7 bases between. The CDR3 contains 15 residues. DNA for the CDR3: TGTGCCAGCAGTTACTCAGAGACTTATAATTCACCCCTCCACTTT. Amino acid sequence: CASSYSETYNSPLHF.

In DNA, the CDR3 is TGTGCCAGCAGTCCGACAGGTCGTGATGGCTACACCTTC. Translating gives CASSPTGRDGYTF. The chain has TRBV6-6 and TRBJ1-2; maybe TRBD1 (6 bases). CDR3 length equals 13 residues. V gave up 5 bases and J gave up 6 bases, with 13 bases separating them. Germline CDR1 reads MNHNY; CDR2 reads SVGAGI (reference sequence).

The gene calls are TRBV4-2 and TRBJ2-7, with unresolved D. This CDR3 region has 15 residues. Germline V gives CDR1 LGHNA, CDR2 YNFKEQ. The V end was cut by 0 bases, the J end by 3 bases, with 12 bases between. CDR3 sequence reads: CASSQEAVRYYEQYF. The CDR3 DNA follows: TGTGCCAGCAGCCAAGAGGCGGTGCGGTACTACGAGCAGTACTTC.

The V and J genes are TRBV25-1 and TRBJ1-4; D unclear. The V end was cut by 4 bases, the J end by 8 bases, with 14 bases between. CDR3 length equals 14 residues. Looked up from germline, CDR1 is MGHDK and CDR2 is SYGVNS. The CDR3 DNA reads TGTGCCAGCAGTGGCAGCGCTTTCCAAGAAAAACTGTTTTTT. The encoded protein is CASSGSAFQEKLFF.

This chain uses TRBV3-1 (or the pseudogene TRBV3-2) with TRBJ1-5; tentatively, D is TRBD1 (5 bases). Between the trimmed V and J ends, which lost 1 base and 0 bases, there was a span of 10 bases. Germline CDR1 is LGHDT and CDR2 is YNNKEL (reference sequence). The CDR3 has 16 residues. The CDR3 bases are TGTGCCAGCAGCCAAGCGCGACAGTTTAGCAATCAGCCCCAGCATTTT. Its protein is CASSQARQFSNQPQHF.

This clone appeared once. The chain uses TRBV15 and TRBJ2-3; TRBD1 is a possible D gene (6 bases). V was shortened by 5 bases and J by 5 bases, with 20 bases between the two germline ends. CDR1 is LNHNV, CDR2 YYDKDF, per germline (reference sequence). This CDR3 is built from 16 residues. The CDR3 loop is CATSVKAGRGRDTQYF. The CDR3, as DNA: TGTGCCACCAGCGTAAAGGCGGGCAGGGGCAGAGATACGCAGTATTTT.